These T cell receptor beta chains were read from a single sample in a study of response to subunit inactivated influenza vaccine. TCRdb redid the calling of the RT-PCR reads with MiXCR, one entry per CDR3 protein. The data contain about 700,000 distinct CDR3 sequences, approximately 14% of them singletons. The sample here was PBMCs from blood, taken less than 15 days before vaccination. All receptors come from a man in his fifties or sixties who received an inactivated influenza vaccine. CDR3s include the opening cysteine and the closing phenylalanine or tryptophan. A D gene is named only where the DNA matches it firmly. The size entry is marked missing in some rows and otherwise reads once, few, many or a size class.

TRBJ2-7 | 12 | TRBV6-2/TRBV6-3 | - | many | TGTGCCAGCAGTAAATACATCTACGAGCAGTACTTC | CASSKYIYEQYF
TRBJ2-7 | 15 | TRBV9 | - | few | TGTGCCAGCAGCGTAGATGCGAATAGGGCCTACGAGCAGTACTTC | CASSVDANRAYEQYF
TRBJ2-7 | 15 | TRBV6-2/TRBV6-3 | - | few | TGTGCCAGCAGTTATGCAGTAAACGGCATCTACGAGCAGTACTTC | CASSYAVNGIYEQYF
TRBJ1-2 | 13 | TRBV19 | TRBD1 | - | TGTGCCAGTAGCCACCGGGACAGCCGTGGCTACACCTTC | CASSHRDSRGYTF
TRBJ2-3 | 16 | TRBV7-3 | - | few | TGTGCCAGCAGCTTATCCGGAGAGTGGTCGGCAGATACGCAGTATTTT | CASSLSGEWSADTQYF
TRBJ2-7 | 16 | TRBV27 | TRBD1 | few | TGTGCCAGCAGTCCCCTCGGGACAGGGGGGGCCTACGAGCAGTACTTC | CASSPLGTGGAYEQYF
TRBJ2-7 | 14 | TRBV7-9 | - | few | TGTGCCAGCAGCCGTCGACAGGAGGAGGACGAGCAGTACTTC | CASSRRQEEDEQYF
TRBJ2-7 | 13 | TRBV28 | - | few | TGTGCCAGCAGTTTCGCCGACGAGTACGAGCAGTACTTC | CASSFADEYEQYF
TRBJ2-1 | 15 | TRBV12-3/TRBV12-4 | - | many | TGTGCCAGCAGTTTGAGAGATGACGCCTACAATGAGCAGTTCTTC | CASSLRDDAYNEQFF
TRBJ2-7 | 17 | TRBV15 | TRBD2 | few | TGTGCCACCAGCAGAGATTCTGGAAGCGGGAGACGTGGCGAGCAGTACTTC | CATSRDSGSGRRGEQYF
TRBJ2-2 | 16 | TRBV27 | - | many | TGTGCCAGCAGTGCATTGACTAGGGCCTCTTACGGGGAGCTGTTTTTT | CASSALTRASYGELFF
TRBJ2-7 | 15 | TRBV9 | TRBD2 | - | TGTGCCAGCAGCCCCCGACTAGCGGGAGACTCCGAGCAGTACTTC | CASSPRLAGDSEQYF
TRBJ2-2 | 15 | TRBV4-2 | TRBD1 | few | TGTGCCAGCACCCCCGGGACAGGGAACACCGGGGAGCTGTTTTTT | CASTPGTGNTGELFF